This T cell receptor (beta chain) was identified during a study of blood T cells in healthy people across ages. Remarks on this clonotype: The antigen remains undetermined.

A J-beta primer mix and a sample-barcoded 5' primer were used in a second PCR of roughly 7 to 12 cycles. TCRdb redid the calling of the 5' RACE reads with MiXCR, one entry per CDR3 protein. The data show about 680,000 distinct CDR3 sequences, with over 45% seen just once and 30% to 35% held by the top ten. The CDR3 sequence is 15 residues long. The germline V gene has CDR1 MNHNY and CDR2 SVGAGI (reference sequence). With 5 bases removed from V and 6 bases from J, the gap between germline ends came to 17 bases. General study results and limits: Changes seen in expanded clonotypes were possibly confounded by donor CMV status left unknown.

The chain uses TRBV6-6 and TRBJ1-5; no clear D. The receptor was isolated from a woman aged 60-75 years in good health. Sequencing used blood. The CDR3 here is CASSDLSPGGQPQHF. In nucleotides, the CDR3 is TGTGCCAGCAGTGACTTATCCCCGGGCGGTCAGCCCCAGCATTTT.